The rows below give T cell receptor beta chains drawn from one sample of a study of blood T cells in healthy people across ages. TCRdb passed the 5' RACE reads through MiXCR, listing each CDR3 protein once. The table records about 800,000 distinct CDR3 sequences, 20% to 30% of them present only once. These data were also filed under a second study, of T cells of mothers and their children.

Source material: blood. Every receptor here comes from a boy younger than 18 in good health. Each CDR3 is given with its conserved first and last residue. A D gene is named only where the DNA matches it firmly. Clone size is shown for a subset of rows, as once, few, many or a class of expanded clone.

J,size,V,D,CDR3,DNA
TRBJ1-1,.,TRBV6-5,.,CASSTGIEAFF,TGTGCCAGCAGTACAGGGATTGAAGCTTTCTTT
TRBJ2-5,few,TRBV13,TRBD1,CASSLDDRTGETQYF,TGTGCCAGCAGCTTAGATGACAGGACAGGAGAGACCCAGTACTTC
TRBJ1-1,few,TRBV5-1,.,CASSLWAPGDMNTEAFF,TGCGCCAGCAGCTTGTGGGCCCCAGGGGATATGAACACTGAAGCTTTCTTT
TRBJ1-2,.,TRBV27,TRBD1,CASSSRGQIVGYTF,TGTGCCAGCAGTTCCCGGGGACAGATAGTGGGCTACACCTTC
TRBJ2-2,few,TRBV29-1,TRBD1,CSVRQGEATGELFF,TGCAGCGTCCGACAGGGGGAGGCCACCGGGGAGCTGTTTTTT
TRBJ2-3,.,TRBV20-1,.,CSARVGSTDTQYF,TGCAGTGCTAGAGTTGGCAGCACAGATACGCAGTATTTT
TRBJ2-3,few,TRBV10-3,.,CAIRARGTDTQYF,TGTGCCATCAGGGCCCGGGGTACAGATACGCAGTATTTT
TRBJ2-5,.,TRBV9,.,CASSVGWGSTSETQYF,TGTGCCAGCAGCGTAGGATGGGGTAGTACTTCGGAGACCCAGTACTTC
TRBJ1-6,.,TRBV7-8,TRBD1,CASRPDRGGNSPLHF,TGTGCCAGCAGACCAGACAGGGGCGGTAATTCACCCCTCCACTTT
TRBJ2-7,.,TRBV27,.,CASSLSAGLGEQYF,TGTGCCAGCAGTTTATCGGCAGGGTTGGGGGAGCAGTACTTC
TRBJ1-4,.,TRBV7-9,TRBD1,CASSHGGQGATNEKLFF,TGTGCCAGCAGCCACGGGGGACAGGGGGCAACTAATGAAAAACTGTTTTTT
TRBJ2-7,few,TRBV7-2,.,CASSLGFPHYEQYF,TGTGCCAGCAGCTTGGGGTTCCCCCACTACGAGCAGTACTTC
TRBJ1-5,few,TRBV6-6,.,CASSYLSNQPQHF,TGTGCCAGCAGTTATTTAAGCAATCAGCCCCAGCATTTT
TRBJ2-4,.,TRBV5-1,TRBD1,CASTGGQVAKNIQYF,TGTGCCAGCACTGGGGGACAGGTAGCCAAAAACATTCAGTACTTC
TRBJ1-1,.,TRBV12-5,.,CASSPPGVRNTEAFF,TGTGCTAGTTCCCCCCCAGGGGTGAGAAACACTGAAGCTTTCTTT
TRBJ2-7,few,TRBV6-1,.,CATTGGSRGEQYF,TGTGCCACAACTGGAGGGAGTAGGGGCGAGCAGTACTTC
TRBJ2-5,.,TRBV5-1,TRBD1,CASSLDRGRGETQYF,TGCGCCAGCAGCTTAGACAGGGGGCGCGGAGAGACCCAGTACTTC
TRBJ1-1,.,TRBV7-2,.,CASSLVSGTENTEAFF,TGTGCCAGCAGCTTAGTCTCTGGGACGGAGAACACTGAAGCTTTCTTT
TRBJ2-1,few,TRBV11-3,.,CASSPGAGSVEQFF,TGTGCCAGCAGCCCTGGGGCAGGTTCAGTTGAGCAGTTCTTC
TRBJ2-5,.,TRBV14,TRBD1,CASSQLGQLGETQYF,TGTGCCAGCAGCCAACTGGGACAGTTAGGGGAGACCCAGTACTTC
TRBJ2-7,few,TRBV6-6,TRBD1,CASTEQGQSYEQYF,TGTGCCAGCACCGAACAGGGGCAATCCTACGAGCAGTACTTC
TRBJ1-3,few,TRBV9,.,CASSVEDSSSGNTIYF,TGTGCCAGCAGCGTGGAGGACAGCAGCTCTGGAAACACCATATATTTT
TRBJ2-7,many,TRBV4-3,.,CASSQVGPGSASNEQYF,TGCGCCAGCAGCCAAGTTGGCCCTGGATCCGCCTCGAACGAGCAGTACTTC
TRBJ2-7,.,TRBV15,.,CATSPRAGGDYEQYF,TGTGCCACCAGCCCAAGGGCAGGAGGGGACTACGAGCAGTACTTC
TRBJ2-2,few,TRBV6-5,.,CASSYSGRGILSNTGELFF,TGTGCCAGCAGTTACTCGGGAAGGGGGATTCTATCGAACACCGGGGAGCTGTTTTTT
TRBJ1-6,.,TRBV28,.,CASRAPGLWNSPLHF,TGTGCCAGCAGAGCGCCGGGACTCTGGAATTCACCCCTCCACTTT
TRBJ2-1,.,TRBV20-1,.,CSTSSPSGTGNEQFF,TGCAGTACTAGCTCTCCTAGCGGGACAGGCAATGAGCAGTTCTTC
TRBJ2-5,.,TRBV25-1,TRBD2,CASSDAGGFRETQYF,TGTGCCAGCAGTGACGCCGGGGGGTTTCGAGAGACCCAGTACTTC
TRBJ2-3,.,TRBV10-3,.,CAISEVEESTDTQYF,TGTGCCATCAGTGAGGTTGAGGAGAGCACAGATACGCAGTATTTT